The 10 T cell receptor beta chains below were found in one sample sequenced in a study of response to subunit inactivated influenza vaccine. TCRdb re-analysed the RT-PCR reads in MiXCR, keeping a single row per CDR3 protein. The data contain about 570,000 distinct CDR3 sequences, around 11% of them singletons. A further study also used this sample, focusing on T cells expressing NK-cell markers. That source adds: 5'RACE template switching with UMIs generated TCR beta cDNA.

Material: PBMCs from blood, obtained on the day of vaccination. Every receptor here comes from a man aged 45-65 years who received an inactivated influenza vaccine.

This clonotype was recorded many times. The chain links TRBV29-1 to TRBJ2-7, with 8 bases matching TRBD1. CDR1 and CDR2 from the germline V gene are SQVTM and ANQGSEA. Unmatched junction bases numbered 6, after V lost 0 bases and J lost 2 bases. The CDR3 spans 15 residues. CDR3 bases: TGCAGCGTTGAAGATCAACAGGGGGGAGCCTACGAGCAGTACTTC. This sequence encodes CSVEDQQGGAYEQYF.

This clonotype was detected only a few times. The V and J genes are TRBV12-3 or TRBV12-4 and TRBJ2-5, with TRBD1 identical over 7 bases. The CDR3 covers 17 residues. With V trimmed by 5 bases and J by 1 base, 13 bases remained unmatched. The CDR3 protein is CASSQYLRQGPQETQYF. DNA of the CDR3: TGTGCCAGCAGTCAATATCTACGACAGGGTCCCCAAGAGACCCAGTACTTC.

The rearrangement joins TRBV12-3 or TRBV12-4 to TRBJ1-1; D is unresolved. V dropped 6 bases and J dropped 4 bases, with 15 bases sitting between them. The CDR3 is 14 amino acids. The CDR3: CASSLLAWGTEAFF. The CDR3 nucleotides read TGTGCCAGCAGCCTCTTGGCCTGGGGCACTGAAGCTTTCTTT.

CDR3 DNA sequence: TGCAGTGCTAGCGAGCTAGCGAGACCTTACAATGAGCAGTTCTTC. Its translation: CSASELARPYNEQFF. The V and J genes are TRBV20-1 and TRBJ2-1; D may be TRBD2 (6 bases). Germline assignment: CDR1 DFQATT and CDR2 SNEGSKA (reference sequence). The ends were cut back, 3 bases at V and 4 bases at J, with 16 bases in the middle. The CDR3 covers 15 residues.

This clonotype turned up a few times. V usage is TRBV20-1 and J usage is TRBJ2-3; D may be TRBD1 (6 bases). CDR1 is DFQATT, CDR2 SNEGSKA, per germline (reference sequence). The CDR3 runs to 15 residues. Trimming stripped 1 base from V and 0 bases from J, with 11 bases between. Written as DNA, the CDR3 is TGCAGTGCTAGAGTGGGGGCGTCTAGCACAGATACGCAGTATTTT. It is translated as CSARVGASSTDTQYF.

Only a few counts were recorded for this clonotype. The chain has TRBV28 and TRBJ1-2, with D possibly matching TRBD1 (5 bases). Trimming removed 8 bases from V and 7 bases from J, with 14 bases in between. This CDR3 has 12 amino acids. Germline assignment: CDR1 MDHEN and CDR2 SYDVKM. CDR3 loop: CASAALGVGYTF. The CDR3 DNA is TGTGCCAGCGCCGCTTTGGGGGTTGGCTACACCTTC.

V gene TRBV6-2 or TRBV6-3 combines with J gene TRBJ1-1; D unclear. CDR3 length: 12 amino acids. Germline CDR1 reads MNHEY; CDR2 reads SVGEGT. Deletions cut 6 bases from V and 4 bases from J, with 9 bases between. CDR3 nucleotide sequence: TGTGCCAGCAGAATATTGGGCACTGAAGCTTTCTTT. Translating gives CASRILGTEAFF.

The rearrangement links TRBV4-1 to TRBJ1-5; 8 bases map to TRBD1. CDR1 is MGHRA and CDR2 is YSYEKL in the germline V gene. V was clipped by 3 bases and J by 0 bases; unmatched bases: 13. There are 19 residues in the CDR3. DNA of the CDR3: TGCGCCAGCAGCCAGATACCGGGACAGGACCCCAATAGCAATCAGCCCCAGCATTTT. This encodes CASSQIPGQDPNSNQPQHF.

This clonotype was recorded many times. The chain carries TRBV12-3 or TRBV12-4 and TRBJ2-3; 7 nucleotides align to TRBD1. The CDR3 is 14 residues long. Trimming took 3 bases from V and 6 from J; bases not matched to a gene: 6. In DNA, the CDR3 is TGTGCCAGCAGTTTGGACAGGACGACGGATACGCAGTATTTT. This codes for CASSLDRTTDTQYF.

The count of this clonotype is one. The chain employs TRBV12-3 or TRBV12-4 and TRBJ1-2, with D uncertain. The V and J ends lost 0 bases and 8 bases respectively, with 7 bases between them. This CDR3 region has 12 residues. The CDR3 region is CASSLALRGYTF. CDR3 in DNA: TGTGCCAGCAGTTTAGCATTGCGCGGCTACACCTTC.